This TCR beta chain came from a study of T-cell reconstitution after alpha-beta-depleted transplantation in children. General study results and limits: T-cell counts and diversity at one year following transplant were attributed mainly to newly produced T cells. Some patients' high day-60 TCRbeta diversity was traced to surviving recipient T cells and thymic progenitors. At around two months after transplant, the alpha-beta T cells were reportedly derived from several hundred expanded clones that came from non-depleted graft cells.

As it was prepared, the TCRbeta library received unique molecular identifiers. MiXCR, run by TCRdb on the PCR reads, gives a single entry per CDR3 protein. The table records roughly 200,000 distinct CDR3 sequences, around 9.9% of them present only once. Germline CDR1 reads SEHNR; CDR2 reads FQNEAQ (reference sequence). The J segment lost 5 bases and the V segment lost 8 bases, leaving 8 bases of the junction unmatched. The CDR3 has 13 amino acids. There are many counts of this clonotype. Antigen: not known. Sequenced here: PBMCs, sampled before TCRalphabeta/CD19-depleted stem cell transplant. The chain links TRBV7-9 to TRBJ2-7; 8 nucleotides match TRBD1. The TCR was taken from a child younger than two with acute myeloid leukemia, due to receive a stem cell transplant. In DNA form, the CDR3 reads TGTGCCAGCTCACCCGGGACAGGAGACGAGCAGTACTTC. It specifies CASSPGTGDEQYF.